The sequence of this T cell receptor (beta chain) was determined in a study of T cell changes during pregnancy in multiple sclerosis. Trimming took 10 bases from V and 5 from J; bases not matched to a gene: 10. The CDR3 covers 15 residues. Looked up from germline, CDR1 is MNHEY and CDR2 is SMNVEV (reference sequence). The table came from immunoSEQ multiplex PCR; TCRdb's copy has only in-frame clones and leaves some out. Among about 39,000 clones listed, about 90% were seen once. The chain carries TRBV27 and TRBJ2-7; 14 positions agree with TRBD2. The starting material was CD8+ T cells from peripheral blood mononuclear cells, obtained before pregnancy. This receptor was obtained from a female donor with multiple sclerosis, enrolled in a pregnancy study. The CDR3 loop reads CATFDGTSGSDEQYF. The CDR3 nucleotides are TGTGCCACCTTTGACGGGACTAGCGGGAGCGACGAGCAGTACTTC.